In this sample, the clone carrying this T cell receptor (beta chain) turned up many times. This CDR3 is 12 amino acids long. Germline assignment: CDR1 SEHNR and CDR2 FQNEAQ (reference sequence). V was pared by 5 bases and J by 7 bases, with 9 bases between. TCRdb re-called the RT-PCR reads through MiXCR, storing one row per CDR3 protein. The sample has hundreds of thousands of distinct CDR3 sequences, 13% to 15% seen once. The V and J genes are TRBV7-9 and TRBJ1-5; D call uncertain. Sequenced: memory CD4+ T cells from blood. The TCR originated in a female donor in good health, serving as a healthy control. DNA of the CDR3: TGTGCCAGCAGCCCGATCGACCAGCCCCAGCATTTT. This gives the protein CASSPIDQPQHF.